Here is one TCR beta chain with its context. An approximately 210 ng quantity of DNA, roughly 29,000 T cell genomes, went into the sorted-subset replicate PCRs. Sequencing was performed with immunoSEQ multiplex PCR; in TCRdb, only in-frame clones are kept and a portion is missing. The sample lists around 2.1 million clones, 90% to 96% seen once, with 0.1% to 0.15% in the top ten. Germline values: CDR1 SGHRS, CDR2 YFSETQ. The CDR3 spans 17 residues. V was cut by 3 bases and J by 3 bases, with 22 bases left in between. The data stem from a study of shared clonotypes between healthy human individuals. Sequencing was performed on naive CD4+ T cells sorted from blood. Subset here: CD45RA+ positively selected. The chain employs TRBV5-1 and TRBJ2-7, with a possible D match to TRBD1 (5 bases). The TCR comes from a man younger than 35 in good health. The CDR3 DNA reads TGCGCCAGCAGCTGGGGCCGCGACAGCCAAGGGATCTACGAGCAGTACTTC. Amino acid sequence: CASSWGRDSQGIYEQYF.